This T cell receptor beta chain was documented in a study of blood T cell repertoires in COVID-19 (dated by TCRdb to about 2020). With respect to the entire study: The collaborator samples originated in the United States, Italy and Spain and spanned the acute and convalescent phases of COVID-19. The repertoires were released in a freely available public database intended as a resource for research on the immune response to SARS-CoV-2. Samples came from the ongoing ImmuneRACE study (first 160 participants) plus 1,254 subjects from 6 global collaborators. The dataset comprised deeply sampled blood TCRbeta repertoires from subjects exposed to, actively infected with, or recovered from COVID-19. A de-identified subject ID, COVID-19 status, age in years and sex were almost always included in the sample metadata. The prospective study material was composed of cDNA or gDNA derived from T cells, B-cell-depleted T cells, or PBMCs. Where HLA class I and class II types were available, the types were taken from metadata supplied by the sample provider, not from assay-based typing. Findings and caveats that apply to the study as a whole: How much clinical and demographic metadata was included differed by source and by participant, and the metadata was provided uncurated.

Turning to this clone: Its antigen remains undetermined. No qualities accompany the bases; no much larger clone lies one base away.

Collaborating institutions collected whole blood in K2EDTA tubes following their own protocols. For TCRbeta analysis, collaborators shipped samples as frozen whole blood, isolated PBMCs, or DNA extracted from either of those sample types. The CDR3 sequence holds 16 residues, the cysteine and phenylalanine included. Kept here is only the CDR3 DNA, which spans 48 bases and is read in frame from base 1. V loses 4 bases of germline sequence and J loses 1 base, and the interval between the two ends is 16 bases. From the germline V gene (reference sequence), CDR1 is LGHDT and CDR2 is YNNKEL. TCRbeta CDR3 regions were amplified from genomic DNA using the immunoSEQ Assay, a bias-controlled multiplex PCR. In the source study's methods: The number of nucleated cells in each sample was estimated by amplification of reference gene primers within the assay. To quantify the absolute abundance of each unique TCRbeta CDR3 rearrangement, sequence reads were collapsed and filtered. Productive Simpson clonality was computed per sample as the square root of Simpson's diversity index over productive rearrangements. TCRdb holds this immuneACCESS table with in-frame rearrangements only. Some clones are missing; in checked studies, unresolved V genes explain under half, and the rest has no known cause. V, J and clone size are those of that table, while D and trimming were read from the DNA. The sample yields about 250,000 clones; more than 85% were counted once. Approximately 0.84% of the sample rests with the top ten.

The chain couples TRBV3-1 (or the pseudogene TRBV3-2) to TRBJ1-2; the D gene cannot be named for sure. Sequencing was done on a sample of peripheral blood. This TCR was recovered from a man aged 25-45 years with acute or convalescent COVID-19. CDR3 reads: CASSLMTAGNNYGYTF. Here is the DNA: TGTGCCAGCAGCCTTATGACGGCGGGCAATAACTATGGCTACACCTTC.